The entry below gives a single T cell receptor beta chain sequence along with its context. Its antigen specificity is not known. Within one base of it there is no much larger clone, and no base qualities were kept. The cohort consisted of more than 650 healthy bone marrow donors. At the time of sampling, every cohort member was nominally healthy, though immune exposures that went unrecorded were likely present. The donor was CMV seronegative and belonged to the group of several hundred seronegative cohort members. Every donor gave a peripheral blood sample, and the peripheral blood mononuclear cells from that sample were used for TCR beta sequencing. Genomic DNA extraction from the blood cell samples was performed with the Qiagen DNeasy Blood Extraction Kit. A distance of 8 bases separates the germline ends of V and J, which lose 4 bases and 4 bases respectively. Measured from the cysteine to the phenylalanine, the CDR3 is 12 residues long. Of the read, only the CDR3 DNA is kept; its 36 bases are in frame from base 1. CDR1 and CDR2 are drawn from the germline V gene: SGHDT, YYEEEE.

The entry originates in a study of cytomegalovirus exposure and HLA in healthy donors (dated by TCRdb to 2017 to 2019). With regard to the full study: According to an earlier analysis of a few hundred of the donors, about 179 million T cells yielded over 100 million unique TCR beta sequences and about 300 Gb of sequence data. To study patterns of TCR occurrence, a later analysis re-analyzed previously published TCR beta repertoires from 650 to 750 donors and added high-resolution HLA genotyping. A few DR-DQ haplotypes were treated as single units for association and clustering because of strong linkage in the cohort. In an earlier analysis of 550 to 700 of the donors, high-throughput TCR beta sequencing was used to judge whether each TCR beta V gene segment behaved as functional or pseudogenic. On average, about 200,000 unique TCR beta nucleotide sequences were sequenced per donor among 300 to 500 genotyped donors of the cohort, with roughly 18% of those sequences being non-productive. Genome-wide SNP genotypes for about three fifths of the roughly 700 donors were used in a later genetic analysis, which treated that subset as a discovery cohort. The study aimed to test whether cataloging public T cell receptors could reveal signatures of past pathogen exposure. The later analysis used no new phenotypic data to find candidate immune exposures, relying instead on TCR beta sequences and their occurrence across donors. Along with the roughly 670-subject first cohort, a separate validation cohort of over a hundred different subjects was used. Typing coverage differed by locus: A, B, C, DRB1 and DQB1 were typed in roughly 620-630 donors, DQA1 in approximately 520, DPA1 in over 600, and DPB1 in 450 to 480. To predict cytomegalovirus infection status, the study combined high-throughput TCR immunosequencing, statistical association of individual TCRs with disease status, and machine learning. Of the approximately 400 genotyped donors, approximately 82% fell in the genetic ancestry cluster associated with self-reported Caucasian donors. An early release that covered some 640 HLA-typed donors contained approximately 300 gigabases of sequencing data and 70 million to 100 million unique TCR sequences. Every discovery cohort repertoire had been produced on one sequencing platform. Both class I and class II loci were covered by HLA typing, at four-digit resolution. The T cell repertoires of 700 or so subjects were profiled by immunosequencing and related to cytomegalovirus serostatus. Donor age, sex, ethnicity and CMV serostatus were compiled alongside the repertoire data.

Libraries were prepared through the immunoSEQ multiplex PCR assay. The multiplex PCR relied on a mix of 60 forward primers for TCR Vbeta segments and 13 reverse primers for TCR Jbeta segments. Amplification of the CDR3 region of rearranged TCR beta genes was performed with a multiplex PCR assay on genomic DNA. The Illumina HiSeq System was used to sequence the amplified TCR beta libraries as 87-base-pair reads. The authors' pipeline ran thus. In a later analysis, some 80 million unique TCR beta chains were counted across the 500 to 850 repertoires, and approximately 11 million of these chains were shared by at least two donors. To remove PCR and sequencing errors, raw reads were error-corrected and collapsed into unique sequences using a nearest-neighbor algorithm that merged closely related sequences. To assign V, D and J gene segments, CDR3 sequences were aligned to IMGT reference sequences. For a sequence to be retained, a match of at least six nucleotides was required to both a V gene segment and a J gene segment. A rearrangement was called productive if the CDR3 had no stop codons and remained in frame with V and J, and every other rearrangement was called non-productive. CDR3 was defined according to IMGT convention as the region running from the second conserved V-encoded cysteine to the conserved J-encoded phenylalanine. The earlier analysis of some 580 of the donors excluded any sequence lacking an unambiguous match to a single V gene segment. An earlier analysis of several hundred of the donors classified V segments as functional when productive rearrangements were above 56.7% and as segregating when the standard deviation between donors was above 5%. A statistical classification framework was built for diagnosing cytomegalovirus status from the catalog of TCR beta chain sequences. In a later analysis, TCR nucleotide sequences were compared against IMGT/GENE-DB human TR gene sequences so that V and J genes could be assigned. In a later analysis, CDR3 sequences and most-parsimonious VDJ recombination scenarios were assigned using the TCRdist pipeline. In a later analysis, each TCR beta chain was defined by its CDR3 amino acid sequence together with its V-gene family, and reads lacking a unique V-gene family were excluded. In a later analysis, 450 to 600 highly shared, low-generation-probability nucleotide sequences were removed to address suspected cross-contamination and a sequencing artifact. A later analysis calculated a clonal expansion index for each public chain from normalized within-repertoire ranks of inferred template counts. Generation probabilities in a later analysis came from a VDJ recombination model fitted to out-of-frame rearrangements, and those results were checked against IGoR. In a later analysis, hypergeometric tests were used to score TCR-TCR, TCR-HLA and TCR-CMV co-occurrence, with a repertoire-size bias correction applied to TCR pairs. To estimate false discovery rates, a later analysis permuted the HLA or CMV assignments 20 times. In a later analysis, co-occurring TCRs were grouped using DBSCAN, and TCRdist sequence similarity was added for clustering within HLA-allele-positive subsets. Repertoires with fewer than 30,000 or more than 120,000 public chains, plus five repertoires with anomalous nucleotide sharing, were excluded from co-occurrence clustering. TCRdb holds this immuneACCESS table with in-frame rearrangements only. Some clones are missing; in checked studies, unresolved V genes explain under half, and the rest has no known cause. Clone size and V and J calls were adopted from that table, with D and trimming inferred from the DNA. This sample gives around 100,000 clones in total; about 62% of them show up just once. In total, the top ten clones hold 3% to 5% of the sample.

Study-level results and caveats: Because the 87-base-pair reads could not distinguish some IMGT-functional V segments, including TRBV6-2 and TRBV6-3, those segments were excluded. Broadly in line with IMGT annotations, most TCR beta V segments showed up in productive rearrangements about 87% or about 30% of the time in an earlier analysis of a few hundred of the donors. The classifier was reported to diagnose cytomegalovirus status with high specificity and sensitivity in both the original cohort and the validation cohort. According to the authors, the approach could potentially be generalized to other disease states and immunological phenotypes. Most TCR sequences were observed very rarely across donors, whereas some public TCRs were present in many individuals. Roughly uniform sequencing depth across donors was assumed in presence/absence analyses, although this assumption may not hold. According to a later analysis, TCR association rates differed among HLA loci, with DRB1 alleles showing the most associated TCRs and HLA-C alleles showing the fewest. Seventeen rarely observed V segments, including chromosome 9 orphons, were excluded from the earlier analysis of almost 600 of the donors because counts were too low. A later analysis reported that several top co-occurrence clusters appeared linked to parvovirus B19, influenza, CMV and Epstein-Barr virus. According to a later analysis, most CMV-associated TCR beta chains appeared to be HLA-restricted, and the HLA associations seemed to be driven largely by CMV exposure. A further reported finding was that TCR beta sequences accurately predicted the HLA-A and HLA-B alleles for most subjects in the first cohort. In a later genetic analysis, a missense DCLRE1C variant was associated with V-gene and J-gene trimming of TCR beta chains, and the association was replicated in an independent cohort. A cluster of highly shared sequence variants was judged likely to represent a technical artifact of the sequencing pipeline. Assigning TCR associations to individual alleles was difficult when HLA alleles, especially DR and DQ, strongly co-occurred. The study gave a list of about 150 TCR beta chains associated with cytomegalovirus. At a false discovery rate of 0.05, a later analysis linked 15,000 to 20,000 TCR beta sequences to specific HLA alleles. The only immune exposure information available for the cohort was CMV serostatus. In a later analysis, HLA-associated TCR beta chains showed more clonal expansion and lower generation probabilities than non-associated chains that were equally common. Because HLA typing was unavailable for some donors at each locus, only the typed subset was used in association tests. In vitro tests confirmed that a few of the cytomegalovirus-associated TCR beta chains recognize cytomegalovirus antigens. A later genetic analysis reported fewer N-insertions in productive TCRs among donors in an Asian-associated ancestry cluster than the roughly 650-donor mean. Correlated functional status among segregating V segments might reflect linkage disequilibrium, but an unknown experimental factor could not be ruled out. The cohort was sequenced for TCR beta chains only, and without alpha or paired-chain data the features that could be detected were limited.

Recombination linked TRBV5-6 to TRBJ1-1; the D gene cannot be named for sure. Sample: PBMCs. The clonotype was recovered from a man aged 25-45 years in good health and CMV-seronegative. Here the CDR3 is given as CASSRGPTEAFF. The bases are TGTGCCAGCAGCCGAGGCCCCACTGAAGCTTTCTTT.